The 24 T cell receptor beta chains presented below share a single source sample, sequenced in a study of T cell repertoires in cytomegalovirus infection. A single record per CDR3 protein comes from TCRdb applying MiXCR to the reads. The sample shows fewer than 400,000 distinct CDR3 sequences, 15% to 20% of them seen only once. The sequenced sample consisted of PBMCs. Receptor source: a human donor in good health (CMV status not recorded). Some clones in this sample may be carry-over from other donors' samples.

The rearrangement joins TRBV4-3 to TRBJ2-3, with D possibly called TRBD1 or TRBD2 (5 bases each). The germline V gene has CDR1 LGHNA and CDR2 YSLEER. The CDR3 has 14 amino acids. Trimming cost V 1 base and J 10 bases, with 15 bases left between them. CDR3 region: CASSQAPERGAQYF. The CDR3 nucleotides are TGCGCCAGCAGCCAAGCCCCCGAACGAGGGGCGCAGTATTTT.

The chain uses TRBV20-1 and TRBJ2-1; 9 bases fit TRBD1. Germline CDR1 and CDR2: DFQATT and SNEGSKA (reference sequence). With V trimmed by 3 bases and J by 2 bases, 8 bases remained unmatched. The CDR3 totals 16 residues. CDR3 sequence reads: CSARVRDRATYNEQFF. The CDR3 DNA is TGCAGTGCTAGGGTTAGGGACAGGGCCACCTACAATGAGCAGTTCTTC.

This clonotype was observed many times. J is TRBJ1-5 and V is TRBV7-2; D remains ambiguous. The germline V and J ends were trimmed by 8 bases and 5 bases, with 13 bases remaining between them. Germline loops: CDR1 SGHTA, CDR2 FQGNSA. The CDR3 runs to 13 residues. CDR3 protein: CASGQQSYQPQHF. Written as DNA, the CDR3 is TGTGCCAGCGGTCAACAATCCTATCAGCCCCAGCATTTT.

This clonotype was observed many times. The CDR3 sequence: CASSIQGGTEAFF. The CDR3 DNA follows: TGTGCCAGCAGCATACAAGGGGGCACTGAAGCTTTCTTT. J is TRBJ1-1 and V is TRBV7-2; D might be TRBD1 (6 bases). The V end lost 5 bases, the J end lost 4 bases, and 11 bases lay between the germline ends. The CDR3 spans 13 residues. Germline CDR1 is SGHTA and CDR2 is FQGNSA.

This clonotype occurred many times. J is TRBJ2-3 and V is TRBV4-1; 12 bases are a match to TRBD2. CDR1 is MGHRA, CDR2 YSYEKL, per germline. CDR3 length: 15 amino acids. Losses at the gene ends were 6 bases for V and 3 bases for J; bases not matched to a gene: 4. CDR3 amino acids: CASSTGTSGTDTQYF. Written as DNA, the CDR3 is TGCGCCAGCAGTACCGGGACTAGCGGGACAGATACGCAGTATTTT.

This clonotype was counted only a few times. V gene TRBV6-6 combines with J gene TRBJ2-1; possibly TRBD2 for D (5 bases). Germline V gives CDR1 MNHNY, CDR2 SVGAGI (reference sequence). V lost 4 bases, J lost 7 bases, and 14 bases lay in between. This CDR3 has 14 amino acids. This CDR3 is CASSFSSLGNEQFF. CDR3 DNA sequence: TGTGCCAGCAGTTTCTCTAGCCTAGGGAATGAGCAGTTCTTC.

Notes on this clonotype: The junction departs from germline at one end; a sequencing error may be responsible. The rearrangement joins TRBV28 to TRBJ2-1; 7 positions agree with TRBD2. There are 11 residues in the CDR3. The germline CDR1 and CDR2 sequences are MDHEN and SYDVKM. The CDR3 reads CASSLVSGVIF. For the CDR3, the DNA is TGTGCCAGCAGTTTGGTCAGCGGGGTCATCTTC.

The chain combines TRBV6-2 or TRBV6-3 with TRBJ1-2, with D hard to call. V dropped 7 bases and J dropped 8 bases, with 17 bases sitting between them. The germline gives CDR1 MNHEY, CDR2 SVGEGT. This CDR3 region has 13 residues. CDR3 sequence: CASTPGAAPGYTF. The CDR3 DNA reads as TGTGCCAGCACCCCGGGAGCGGCCCCGGGCTACACCTTC.

This clonotype appeared a few times. J is TRBJ2-1 and V is TRBV10-3, with 9 nucleotides matching TRBD2. There are 15 residues in the CDR3. Germline V CDR1 and CDR2: ENHRY, SYGVKD. With 6 bases clipped from V and 7 bases from J, the junction kept 10 bases outside the gene matches. The CDR3 loop is CAISATFAGGNEQFF. In DNA form, the CDR3 reads TGTGCCATCAGCGCCACCTTCGCGGGGGGGAATGAGCAGTTCTTC.

The rearrangement joins TRBV19 to TRBJ1-1, with a weak D call TRBD1 (5 bases). Germline CDR1 is LNHDA and CDR2 is SQIVND (reference sequence). CDR3 length: 13 amino acids. Trimming cost V 4 bases and J 4 bases, with 10 bases left between them. The DNA for the CDR3 is TGTGCCAGTAGTACCCGTAGGGGCACTGAAGCTTTCTTT. This sequence encodes CASSTRRGTEAFF.

This rearrangement joins TRBV12-3 or TRBV12-4 to TRBJ2-7, with D unclear. V lost 5 bases and J 2 bases, leaving 10 bases between the germline ends. The CDR3 has 13 amino acids. The CDR3 reads CASSPRWAYEQYF. As DNA, the CDR3 is TGTGCCAGCAGTCCTCGGTGGGCCTACGAGCAGTACTTC.

Only a few counts were recorded for this clonotype. The chain employs TRBV18 and TRBJ1-3; D remains ambiguous. Trimming removed 2 bases from V and 2 bases from J, with 7 bases in between. The CDR3 covers 14 residues. The V gene's germline CDR1 is KGHSH and CDR2 LQKENI. The CDR3 spells CASSPGNTGNTIYF. Here the CDR3 DNA reads TGTGCCAGCTCACCAGGGAACACTGGAAACACCATATATTTT.

At least ten counts were recorded for this clonotype. The chain recombines TRBV7-8 with TRBJ1-6; D is perhaps TRBD1 (5 bases). Deletions cut 2 bases from V and 12 bases from J, with 11 bases between. CDR1 is SGHVS, CDR2 FQNEAQ, per germline. The CDR3 covers 13 residues. In DNA, the CDR3 is TGTGCCAGCAGCTTACCCGGGGGGGGACCCCTCCACTTT. Translated, it gives CASSLPGGGPLHF.

This clonotype was seen a handful of times. The rearrangement links TRBV20-1 to TRBJ2-3, with D tentatively TRBD2 (6 bases). Germline V gene sequence: CDR1 DFQATT, CDR2 SNEGSKA (reference sequence). The CDR3 spans 15 residues. Trimming pared 1 base from V and 4 bases from J, leaving 15 bases between. CDR3: CSARVPGRGADTQYF. The CDR3 region has the DNA TGCAGTGCTAGAGTGCCCGGGAGAGGCGCAGATACGCAGTATTTT.

V gene TRBV2 combines with J gene TRBJ2-2; tentative D call: TRBD1 (5 bases). The CDR3 sequence is 15 residues long. Trimming removed 4 bases at V and 2 bases at J, with 11 bases between. In germline, CDR1 is SNHLY, CDR2 FYNNEI. CDR3 bases: TGTGCCAGCAGTGCCCAGGGTACTAACACCGGGGAGCTGTTTTTT. It is translated as CASSAQGTNTGELFF.

The chain links TRBV29-1 to TRBJ1-1; D not certain. V lost 5 bases and J lost 5, with 12 bases in between. The germline V gene has CDR1 SQVTM and CDR2 ANQGSEA. The length of the CDR3 is 12 residues. This CDR3 reads CSVRAPGTEAFF. CDR3 sequence (DNA): TGCAGCGTTCGGGCCCCCGGTACTGAAGCTTTCTTT.

This clonotype was seen only once. The CDR3 DNA is TGCAGTGCTATCAGGGGCCCACGCACAGATACGCAGTATTTT. Its protein product is CSAIRGPRTDTQYF. This rearrangement joins TRBV20-1 to TRBJ2-3; weak D call: TRBD1 (6 bases). Trimming cost V 4 bases and J 1 base, with 12 bases left between them. CDR1 DFQATT and CDR2 SNEGSKA come from the germline V gene (reference sequence). The CDR3 consists of 14 residues.

This clonotype was picked up a small number of times. The V gene is TRBV20-1, the J gene TRBJ1-3, with D hard to call. V was cut by 5 bases and J by 4 bases, with 12 bases left in between. This CDR3 has 13 residues. The germline V gene has CDR1 DFQATT and CDR2 SNEGSKA (reference sequence). This chain's CDR3 is CSAARRGGNTIYF. In nucleotides, the CDR3 is TGCAGTGCTGCACGCCGTGGGGGAAACACCATATATTTT.

This clonotype was seen many times. This chain connects TRBV7-2 to TRBJ2-2; D call uncertain. The CDR3 totals 17 residues. Germline CDR1 is SGHTA and CDR2 is FQGNSA. V was trimmed by 3 bases and J by 1 base, leaving 15 bases between them. The CDR3 nucleotides are TGTGCCAGCAGCTTTCAGCCCATACAACTGAACACCGGGGAGCTGTTTTTT. Translated, it gives CASSFQPIQLNTGELFF. The whole variable domain, filled in from reference TRBV7-2 and TRBJ2-2, reads GAGVSQSPSNKVTEKGKDVELRCDPISGHTALYWYRQSLGQGLEFLIYFQGNSAPDKSGLPSDRFSAERTGGSVSTLTIQRTQQEDSAVYLCASSFQPIQLNTGELFFGEGSRLTVL.

The chain has TRBV6-2 or TRBV6-3 and TRBJ2-1, with 7 positions matching TRBD2. CDR1 and CDR2 from the germline V gene are MNHEY and SVGEGT. The CDR3 extends over 11 amino acids. J gave up 13 bases and V 5 bases, and 5 bases lay outside the gene matches. CDR3 sequence reads: CASSALAVQFF. The CDR3 DNA sequence: TGTGCCAGCAGTGCCCTAGCGGTTCAGTTCTTC.

The chain recombines TRBV2 with TRBJ2-4; no clear D gene. CDR3 length equals 10 residues. V was shortened by 8 bases and J by 5 bases, with 4 bases between the two germline ends. Germline V gene lookup returns CDR1 SNHLY and CDR2 FYNNEI. CDR3 DNA sequence: TGTGCCAGCGGCGAAAACATTCAGTACTTC. Amino acid sequence: CASGENIQYF.

This clonotype was counted between two and nine times. The chain employs TRBV20-1 and TRBJ2-3; maybe TRBD1 (5 bases). Germline V gene lookup returns CDR1 DFQATT and CDR2 SNEGSKA (reference sequence). CDR3 size: 12 residues. The V gene lost 6 bases and the J gene lost 2 bases, with 9 bases spanning the gap. CDR3 amino acids: CSADSNTDTQYF. CDR3 coding DNA: TGCAGTGCCGACAGTAACACAGATACGCAGTATTTT.

This clonotype was recorded many times. The V call is TRBV20-1, the J call TRBJ2-4; perhaps TRBD2 as D (5 bases). The germline gives CDR1 DFQATT, CDR2 SNEGSKA (reference sequence). The CDR3 is made up of 15 amino acids. V lost 5 bases, J lost 1 base, and 15 bases lay in between. The CDR3 reads CSAGSWLGAKNIQYF. In DNA, the CDR3 is TGCAGTGCTGGGAGTTGGTTAGGGGCCAAAAACATTCAGTACTTC.

The sample holds a few counts of this clonotype. The CDR3 protein is CASSYGGVNTEAFF. The CDR3 region has the DNA TGTGCCAGCAGTTACGGGGGGGTGAACACTGAAGCTTTCTTT. V and J are TRBV6-5 and TRBJ1-1; D is perhaps TRBD1 (5 bases). CDR1 and CDR2 from the germline V gene are MNHEY and SVGAGI. The length of the CDR3 is 14 residues. V was trimmed by 2 bases and J by 0 bases, leaving 7 bases between them.